These 20 T cell receptor beta chains were all obtained from the same sample, sequenced in a study of regulatory T cells in long-lasting Graves disease. The time point denotes: newly diagnosed GD, antithyroid drugs for less than 3 months. The TCR library was prepared using RNA isolated from PBMCs. Assembly of TCR beta libraries relied on iRepertoire HTBI primers together with Arm-PCR of CDR3 regions. TCRdb fed the multiplex PCR reads into MiXCR, producing one record per CDR3 protein. The sample lists 540,000 or so distinct CDR3 sequences, approximately 13% seen once, with 10% in the top ten. The data were also submitted as part of a second study, on T cells in Graves' hyperthyroidism and ophthalmopathy.

The material was peripheral blood mononuclear cells (PBMCs), obtained at new diagnosis, from a patient treated with antithyroid drugs. All receptors come from a man younger than 40 with Graves disease.

V and J are TRBV30 and TRBJ1-4; D is ambiguous. CDR3 length equals 11 residues. Between the trimmed V and J ends, which lost 3 bases and 9 bases, there was a span of 8 bases. Germline V CDR1 and CDR2: GTSNPN, SVGIG (reference sequence). CDR3 DNA sequence: TGTGCCTGGAGCCATAAAAAAAAACTGTTTTTT. This encodes CAWSHKKKLFF.

As regards this clonotype: This may be a read error: a much more frequent sequence differs by one nucleotide. The chain couples TRBV24-1 to TRBJ1-1, with a weak D call TRBD1 (5 bases). CDR3 length: 13 residues. The V gene's germline CDR1 is KGHDR and CDR2 SFDVKD. CDR3 loop: CAVRTAGTTEALF. CDR3 in DNA: TGTGCCGTAAGGACCGCGGGGACCACTGAAGCTCTCTTT.

The chain employs TRBV6-1 and TRBJ2-7; TRBD2 matches 9 bases. The trim removed 4 bases at V and 2 bases at J, leaving 12 bases unmatched. Germline V gene data show CDR1 as MNHNS and CDR2 as SASEGT. CDR3 length equals 17 residues. CDR3 sequence (DNA): TGTGCCAGCAGTGGAGGTCTAGCGGGATCCCTACCCTACGAGCAGTACTTC. The encoded protein is CASSGGLAGSLPYEQYF.

This clonotype was detected ten times or more. This rearrangement joins TRBV15 to TRBJ1-1, with D hard to call. V was trimmed by 0 bases and J by 4 bases, leaving 0 bases between them. The CDR3 consists of 11 residues. The germline gives CDR1 LNHNV, CDR2 YYDKDF (reference sequence). CDR3 sequence (DNA): TGTGCCACCAGCAGAGACACTGAAGCTTTCTTT. Translated: CATSRDTEAFF.

This clonotype has at least ten counts. The chain couples TRBV20-1 to TRBJ2-3; TRBD2 aligns across 7 bases. This CDR3 comprises 15 residues. V dropped 1 base and J dropped 3; count of bases not matched to a gene: 7. Germline values: CDR1 DFQATT, CDR2 SNEGSKA (reference sequence). The CDR3 sequence: CSARVGGRRTDTQYF. CDR3 in DNA: TGCAGTGCTAGAGTGGGAGGGCGAAGGACAGATACGCAGTATTTT.

This clonotype was observed a few times. The V call is TRBV5-7, the J call TRBJ1-4; no clear D gene. TRBV5-7 is identified as an open reading frame with a role that is uncertain. V lost 6 bases and J 11 bases, leaving 23 bases between the germline ends. The CDR3 loop spans 15 amino acids. In DNA form, the CDR3 reads TGTGCCAGCACGATTCCCCGACCTTTGGCGGAGAAACTGTTTTTT. It encodes CASTIPRPLAEKLFF.

This clonotype was found many times. The chain joins TRBV2 to TRBJ2-4; D may be TRBD1 (6 bases). The germline V gene has CDR1 SNHLY and CDR2 FYNNEI. The CDR3 runs to 15 residues. V lost 2 bases, J lost 4 bases, and 12 bases lay in between. Here the CDR3 reads CASSESWTEKNIQYF. The CDR3 coding sequence is TGTGCCAGCAGTGAATCGTGGACAGAAAAAAACATTCAGTACTTC.

The V gene is TRBV13, the J gene TRBJ2-1, with D tentatively TRBD2 (6 bases). Germline V gene data show CDR1 as PRHDT and CDR2 as FYEKMQ (reference sequence). Trimming took 1 base from V and 4 from J, leaving 14 bases between them. The CDR3 is made up of 16 amino acids. The CDR3 loop reads CASSLAGSNNYNEQFF. CDR3 coding DNA: TGTGCCAGCAGCTTAGCCGGGAGCAACAATTACAATGAGCAGTTCTTC.

In its sample, this clonotype was seen many times. The J gene is TRBJ2-1, the V gene TRBV14; 7 nucleotides line up with TRBD2. Germline V CDR1 and CDR2: SGHDN, FVKESK. J lost 15 bases, V lost 4 bases, and 9 bases had no gene match. The CDR3 is 12 residues long. The DNA for the CDR3 is TGTGCCAGCAGCCGCCCCGGGACTATGTCGTTCTTC. Amino acid sequence: CASSRPGTMSFF.

This clonotype was counted many times. The J gene is TRBJ2-3, the V gene TRBV7-9; D gene ambiguous. V was pared by 5 bases and J by 4 bases, with 7 bases between. The CDR3 covers 12 residues. CDR1 and CDR2 from the germline V gene are SEHNR and FQNEAQ (reference sequence). This chain's CDR3 is CASSKDSDTQYF. CDR3 DNA: TGTGCCAGCAGCAAAGACTCAGATACGCAGTATTTT.

This clonotype was counted at least ten times. This chain joins TRBV6-1 and TRBJ2-1; no firm D call. The CDR3 runs 15 residues. Germline CDR1 reads MNHNS; CDR2 reads SASEGT. V was trimmed by 6 bases and J by 3 bases, leaving 15 bases between them. The chain's CDR3 is CASRDPGEDYNEQFF. CDR3 nucleotides: TGTGCCAGCAGAGACCCTGGAGAAGACTACAATGAGCAGTTCTTC.

Many counts were recorded for this clonotype. This chain joins TRBV19 and TRBJ2-7; 13 nucleotides agree with TRBD2. The germline CDR1 and CDR2 sequences are LNHDA and SQIVND (reference sequence). The CDR3 covers 15 residues. With 7 bases clipped from V and 3 bases from J, the junction kept 6 bases outside the gene matches. Written as DNA, the CDR3 is TGTGCCAGTAACTCCGGGACTAGCGGGAACTACGAGCAGTACTTC. Translation gives CASNSGTSGNYEQYF.

This clonotype was found many times. Germline is not matched at one junction end, which may reflect a read error. The chain joins TRBV29-1 to TRBJ2-5, with TRBD1 matching over 11 bases. CDR3 size: 18 residues. Germline V lookup: CDR1 SQVTM, CDR2 ANQGSEA. Here the CDR3 reads CSVEASGTGGPVGETQYF. Written as DNA, the CDR3 is TGCAGCGTCGAAGCATCCGGGACAGGGGGTCCTGTCGGGGAGACCCAGTACTTC.

This clonotype was detected many times. This sequence joins TRBV20-1 and TRBJ2-3, with 7 bases that match TRBD2. V lost 6 bases, J lost 2 bases, and 5 bases stayed unmatched. The CDR3 has 13 residues. Per germline, CDR1 DFQATT and CDR2 SNEGSKA (reference sequence). The CDR3 DNA is TGCAGTGCCCGGGACTACATCACAGATACGCAGTATTTT. It translates to CSARDYITDTQYF.

The genes are TRBV3-1 and TRBJ2-3, with D hard to call. V was cut by 3 bases and J by 4 bases, with 17 bases left in between. CDR3 length equals 16 residues. Germline V CDR1 and CDR2: LGHDT, YNNKEL (reference sequence). In DNA, the CDR3 is TGTGCCAGCAGCCATTATATCCCTCTAAGACCAGATACGCAGTATTTT. Translation: CASSHYIPLRPDTQYF.

This clonotype was observed many times. The CDR3 reads CASSYSVGGVYEQYF. DNA for the CDR3: TGTGCCAGCAGTTACTCGGTGGGGGGCGTGTACGAGCAGTACTTC. This rearrangement joins TRBV6-2 or TRBV6-3 to TRBJ2-7; possibly TRBD1 or TRBD2 for D (6 bases each). V lost 0 bases, J lost 4 bases, and 13 bases lay in between. There are 15 residues in the CDR3. The germline V gene encodes CDR1 MNHEY and CDR2 SVGEGT.

This clonotype was observed many times. The CDR3 loop is CSAQDRDNYGYTF. CDR3 nucleotides: TGCAGCGCACAGGACAGGGACAACTATGGCTACACCTTC. This sequence joins TRBV29-1 and TRBJ1-2; 8 positions match TRBD1. This CDR3 region has 13 residues. The V and J ends lost 7 bases and 2 bases, in that order; junction bases with no gene match: 6. The germline CDR1 and CDR2 sequences are SQVTM and ANQGSEA.

There are many counts of this clonotype. The J gene is TRBJ1-3, the V gene TRBV6-1; 9 nucleotides line up with TRBD1. The V segment lost 6 bases and the J segment 4 bases; nucleotides outside the gene matches: 7. Per germline, CDR1 MNHNS and CDR2 SASEGT. This CDR3 comprises 15 residues. CDR3 amino acids: CASRKDRGSGNTIYF. CDR3 DNA sequence: TGTGCCAGCAGGAAGGACAGGGGCAGCGGAAACACCATATATTTT.

Many counts were recorded for this clonotype. The chain has TRBV3-1 and TRBJ2-4, with TRBD2 matching over 9 bases. The J call may not be correct, given that the DNA end is closer to TRBJ2-1. Germline values: CDR1 LGHDT, CDR2 YNNKEL (reference sequence). The CDR3 is 18 amino acids. This chain's CDR3 is CASSQAQAGGGYYGEQFF. DNA for the CDR3: TGTGCCAGCAGCCAAGCCCAAGCGGGAGGTGGTTATTATGGCGAGCAGTTCTTC.

This clonotype was observed at least ten times. V gene TRBV20-1 combines with J gene TRBJ1-4, with D unclear. From germline, CDR1 is DFQATT and CDR2 SNEGSKA (reference sequence). Trimming cost V 6 bases and J 3 bases, with 5 bases left between them. The CDR3 loop spans 11 amino acids. CDR3 residues: CSATSNEKLFF. CDR3 in DNA: TGCAGTGCCACTTCTAATGAAAAACTGTTTTTT.